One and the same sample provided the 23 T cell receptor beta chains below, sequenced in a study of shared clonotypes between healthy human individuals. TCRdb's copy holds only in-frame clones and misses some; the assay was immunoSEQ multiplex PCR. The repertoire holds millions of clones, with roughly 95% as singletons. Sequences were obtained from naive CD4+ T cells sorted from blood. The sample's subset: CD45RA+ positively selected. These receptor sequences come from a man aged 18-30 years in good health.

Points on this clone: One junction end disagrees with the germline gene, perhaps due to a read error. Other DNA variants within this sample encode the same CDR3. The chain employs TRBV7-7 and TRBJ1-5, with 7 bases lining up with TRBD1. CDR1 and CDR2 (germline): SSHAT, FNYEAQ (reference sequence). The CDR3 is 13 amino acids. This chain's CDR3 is CASSRDRDQPQHF. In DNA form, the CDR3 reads TGTGCTAGCAGCCGAGACAGGGATCAGCCCCAGCATTTT. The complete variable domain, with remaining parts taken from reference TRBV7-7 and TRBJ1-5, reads GAGVSQSPRYKVTKRGQDVTLRCDPISSHATLYWYQQALGQGPEFLTYFNYEAQPDKSGLPSDRFSAERPEGSISTLTIQRTEQRDSAMYRCASSRDRDQPQHFGDGTRLSIL.

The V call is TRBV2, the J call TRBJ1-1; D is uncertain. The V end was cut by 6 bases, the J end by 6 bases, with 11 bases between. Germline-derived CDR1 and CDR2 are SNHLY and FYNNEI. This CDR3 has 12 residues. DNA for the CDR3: TGTGCCAGCAGAAAGGGTGGTCCTGAAGCTTTCTTT. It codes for CASRKGGPEAFF.

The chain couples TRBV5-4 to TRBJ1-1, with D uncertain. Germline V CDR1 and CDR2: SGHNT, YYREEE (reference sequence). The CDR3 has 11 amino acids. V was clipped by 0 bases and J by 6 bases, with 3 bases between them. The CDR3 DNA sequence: TGTGCCAGCAGCTTGGAAGCTGAAGCTTTCTTT. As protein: CASSLEAEAFF.

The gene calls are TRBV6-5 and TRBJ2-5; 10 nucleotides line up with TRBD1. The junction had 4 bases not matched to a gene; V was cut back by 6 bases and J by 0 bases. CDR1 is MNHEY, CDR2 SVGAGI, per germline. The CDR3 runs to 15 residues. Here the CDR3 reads CASSRGTGDQETQYF. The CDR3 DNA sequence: TGTGCCAGCAGCCGGGGGACAGGGGACCAAGAGACCCAGTACTTC.

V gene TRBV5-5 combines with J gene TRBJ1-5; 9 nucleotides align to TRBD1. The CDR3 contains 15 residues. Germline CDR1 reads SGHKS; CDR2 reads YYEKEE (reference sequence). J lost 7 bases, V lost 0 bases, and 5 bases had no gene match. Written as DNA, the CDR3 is TGTGCCAGCAGCTTGGAGGTGACAGGGGGACAGCCCCAGCATTTT. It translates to CASSLEVTGGQPQHF.

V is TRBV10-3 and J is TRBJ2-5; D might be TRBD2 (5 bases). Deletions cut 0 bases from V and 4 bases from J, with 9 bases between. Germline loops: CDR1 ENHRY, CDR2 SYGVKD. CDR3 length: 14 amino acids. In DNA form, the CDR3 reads TGTGCCATCAGTGAGTCCCCGAGGGTAGAGACCCAGTACTTC. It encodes CAISESPRVETQYF.

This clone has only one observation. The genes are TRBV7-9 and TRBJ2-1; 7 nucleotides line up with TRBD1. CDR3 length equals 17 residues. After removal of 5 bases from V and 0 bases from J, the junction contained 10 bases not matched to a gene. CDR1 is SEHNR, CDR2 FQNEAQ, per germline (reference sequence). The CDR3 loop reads CASSIHFRGSSYNEQFF. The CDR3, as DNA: TGTGCCAGCAGCATACACTTCAGGGGGAGCTCCTACAATGAGCAGTTCTTC.

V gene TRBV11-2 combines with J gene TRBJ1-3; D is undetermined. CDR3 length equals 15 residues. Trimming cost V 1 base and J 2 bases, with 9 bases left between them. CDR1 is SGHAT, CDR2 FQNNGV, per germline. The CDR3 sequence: CASSLGPGTGNTIYF. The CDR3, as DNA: TGTGCCAGCAGCTTAGGACCGGGAACTGGAAACACCATATATTTT. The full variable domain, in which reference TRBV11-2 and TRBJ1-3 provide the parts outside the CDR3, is EAGVAQSPRYKIIEKRQSVAFWCNPISGHATLYWYQQILGQGPKLLIQFQNNGVVDDSQLPKDRFSAERLKGVDSTLKIQPAKLEDSAVYLCASSLGPGTGNTIYFGEGSWLTVV.

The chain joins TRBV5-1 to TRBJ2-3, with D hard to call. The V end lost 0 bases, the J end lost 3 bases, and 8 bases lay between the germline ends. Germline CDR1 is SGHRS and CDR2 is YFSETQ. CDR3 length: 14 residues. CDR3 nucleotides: TGCGCCAGCAGCTTGGGAATGGGGACAGATACGCAGTATTTT. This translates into CASSLGMGTDTQYF.

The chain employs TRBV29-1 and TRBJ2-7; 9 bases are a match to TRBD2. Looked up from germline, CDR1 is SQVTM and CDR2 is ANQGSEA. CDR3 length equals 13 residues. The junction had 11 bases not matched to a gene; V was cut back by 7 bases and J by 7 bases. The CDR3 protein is CSARTSAGGEQYF. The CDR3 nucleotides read TGCAGCGCTCGGACTAGCGCCGGGGGTGAGCAGTACTTC.

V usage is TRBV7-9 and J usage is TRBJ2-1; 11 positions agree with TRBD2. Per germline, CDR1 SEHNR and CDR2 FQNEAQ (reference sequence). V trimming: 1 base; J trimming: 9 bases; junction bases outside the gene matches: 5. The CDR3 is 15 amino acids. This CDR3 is CASSLEGLAGGEQFF. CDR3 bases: TGTGCCAGCAGCTTAGAAGGTCTAGCGGGAGGTGAGCAGTTCTTC.

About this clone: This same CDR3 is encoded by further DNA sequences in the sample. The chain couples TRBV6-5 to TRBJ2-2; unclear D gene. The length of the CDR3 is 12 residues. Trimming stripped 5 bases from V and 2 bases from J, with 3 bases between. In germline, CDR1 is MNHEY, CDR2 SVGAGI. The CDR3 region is CASSTNTGELFF. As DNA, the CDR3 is TGTGCCAGCAGTACTAACACCGGGGAGCTGTTTTTT.

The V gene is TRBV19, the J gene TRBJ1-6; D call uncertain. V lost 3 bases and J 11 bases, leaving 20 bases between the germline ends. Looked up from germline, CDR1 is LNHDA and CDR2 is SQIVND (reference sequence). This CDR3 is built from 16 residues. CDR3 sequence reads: CASSIPSGRSLPPLHF. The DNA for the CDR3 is TGTGCCAGTAGTATCCCCTCTGGCAGATCGTTGCCACCCCTCCACTTT.

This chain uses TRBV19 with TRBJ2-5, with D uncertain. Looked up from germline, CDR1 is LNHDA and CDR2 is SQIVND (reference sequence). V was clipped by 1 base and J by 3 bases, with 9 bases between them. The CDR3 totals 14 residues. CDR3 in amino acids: CASSIASVKETQYF. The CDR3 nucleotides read TGTGCCAGTAGTATAGCGTCTGTTAAAGAGACCCAGTACTTC.

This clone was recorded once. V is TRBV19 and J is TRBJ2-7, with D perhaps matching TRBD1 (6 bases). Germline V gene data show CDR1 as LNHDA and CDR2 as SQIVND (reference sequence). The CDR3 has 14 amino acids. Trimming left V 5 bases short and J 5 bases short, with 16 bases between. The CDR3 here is CASSLGQIYHEQYF. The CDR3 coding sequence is TGTGCCAGTAGTCTCGGACAGATTTACCACGAGCAGTACTTC. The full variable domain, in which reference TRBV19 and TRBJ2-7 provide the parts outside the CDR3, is DGGITQSPKYLFRKEGQNVTLSCEQNLNHDAMYWYRQDPGQGLRLIYYSQIVNDFQKGDIAEGYSVSREKKESFPLTVTSAQKNPTAFYLCASSLGQIYHEQYFGPGTRLTVT.

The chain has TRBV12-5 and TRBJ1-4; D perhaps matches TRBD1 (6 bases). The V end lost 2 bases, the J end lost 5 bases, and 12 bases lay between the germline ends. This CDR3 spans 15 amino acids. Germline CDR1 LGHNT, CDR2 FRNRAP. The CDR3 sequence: CASGLLTGINEKLFF. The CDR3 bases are TGTGCTAGTGGTTTGTTGACAGGTATAAATGAAAAACTGTTTTTT.

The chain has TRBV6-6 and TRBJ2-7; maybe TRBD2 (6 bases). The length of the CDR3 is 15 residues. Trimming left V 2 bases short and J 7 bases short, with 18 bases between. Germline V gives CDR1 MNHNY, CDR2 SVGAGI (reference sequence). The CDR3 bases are TGTGCCAGCAGTTACCCCGGGACTTTCCGGACGGAGCAGTACTTC. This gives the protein CASSYPGTFRTEQYF.

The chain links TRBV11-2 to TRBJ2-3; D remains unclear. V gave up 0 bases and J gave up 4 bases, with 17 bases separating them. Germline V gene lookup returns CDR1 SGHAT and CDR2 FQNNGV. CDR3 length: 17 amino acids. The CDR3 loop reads CASSLDRVLSEADTQYF. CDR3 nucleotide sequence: TGTGCCAGCAGCTTAGATCGAGTCCTCTCAGAGGCAGATACGCAGTATTTT. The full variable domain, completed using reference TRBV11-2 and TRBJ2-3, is EAGVAQSPRYKIIEKRQSVAFWCNPISGHATLYWYQQILGQGPKLLIQFQNNGVVDDSQLPKDRFSAERLKGVDSTLKIQPAKLEDSAVYLCASSLDRVLSEADTQYFGPGTRLTVL.

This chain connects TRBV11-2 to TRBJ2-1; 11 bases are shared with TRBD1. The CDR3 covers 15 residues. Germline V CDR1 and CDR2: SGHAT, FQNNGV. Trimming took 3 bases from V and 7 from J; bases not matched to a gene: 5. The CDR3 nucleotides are TGTGCCAGCAGCTTGACGGGGACAGGGGGAAATGAGCAGTTCTTC. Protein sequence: CASSLTGTGGNEQFF.

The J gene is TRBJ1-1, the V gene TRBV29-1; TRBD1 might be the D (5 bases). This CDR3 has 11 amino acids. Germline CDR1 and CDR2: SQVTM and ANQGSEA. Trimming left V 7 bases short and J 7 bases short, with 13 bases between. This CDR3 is CSANRDLEAFF. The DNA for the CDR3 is TGCAGCGCCAACCGGGACCTTGAAGCTTTCTTT.

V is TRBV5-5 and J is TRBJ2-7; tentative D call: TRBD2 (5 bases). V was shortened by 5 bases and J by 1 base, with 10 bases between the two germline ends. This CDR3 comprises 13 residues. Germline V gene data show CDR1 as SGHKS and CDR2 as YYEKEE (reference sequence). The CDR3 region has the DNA TGTGCCAGCAGATTTGGGAGTTCCTACGAGCAGTACTTC. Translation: CASRFGSSYEQYF.

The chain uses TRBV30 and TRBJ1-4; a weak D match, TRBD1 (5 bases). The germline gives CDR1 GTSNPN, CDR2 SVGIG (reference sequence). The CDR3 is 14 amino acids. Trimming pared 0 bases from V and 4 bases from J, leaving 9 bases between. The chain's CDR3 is CAWSVQGVNEKLFF. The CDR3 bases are TGTGCCTGGAGTGTACAAGGGGTTAATGAAAAACTGTTTTTT.

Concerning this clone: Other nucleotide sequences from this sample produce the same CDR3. CDR3 in amino acids: CASSEGPLYGYTF. CDR3 in DNA: TGTGCCAGCAGTGAGGGACCGCTCTATGGCTACACCTTC. The rearrangement links TRBV6-1 to TRBJ1-2, with D tentatively TRBD1 (5 bases). The germline V gene has CDR1 MNHNS and CDR2 SASEGT. The V end lost 3 bases, the J end lost 4 bases, and 9 bases lay between the germline ends. The CDR3 has 13 residues.